The 22 T cell receptor beta chains below all came from one sample that was sequenced in a study of identical twins. MiXCR, applied by TCRdb to the 5' RACE reads, yields one record per CDR3 protein. The sample yields about 530,000 distinct CDR3 sequences, over 12% seen once. These same records also appear under a second study, on yellow fever vaccine responses in identical twins.

Specimen: CD4+ T cells sorted from blood. The receptors were sampled from a woman younger than 30 in good health.

This clonotype was seen more than once but under ten times. The chain joins TRBV12-3 or TRBV12-4 to TRBJ1-5; no clear D. The ends were cut back, 4 bases at V and 9 bases at J, with 16 bases in the middle. CDR3 length: 14 amino acids. The chain's CDR3 is CASSSTGGSGPQHF. DNA for the CDR3: TGTGCCAGCAGTTCTACGGGAGGCAGCGGGCCCCAGCATTTT.

The rearrangement links TRBV3-1 to TRBJ1-2; D gene unclear. This CDR3 is built from 12 residues. CDR1 is LGHDT, CDR2 YNNKEL, per germline (reference sequence). The V and J ends lost 3 bases and 7 bases respectively, with 9 bases between them. The CDR3 nucleotides read TGTGCCAGCAGCCAGGGAGGAATTGGCTACACCTTC. Translation: CASSQGGIGYTF.

This clonotype was detected ten times or more. The chain is built from TRBV4-2 and TRBJ1-1; tentative D call: TRBD1 (5 bases). V was cut by 0 bases and J by 1 base, with 18 bases left in between. The CDR3 is made up of 18 amino acids. Germline V gene data show CDR1 as LGHNA and CDR2 as YNFKEQ. The CDR3 is CASSQDEGSAGKNTEAFF. DNA for the CDR3: TGTGCCAGCAGCCAAGATGAGGGGTCAGCGGGTAAGAACACTGAAGCTTTCTTT.

This clonotype was found once. This chain joins TRBV7-6 and TRBJ2-3; 12 bases fit TRBD2. Looked up from germline, CDR1 is SGHVS and CDR2 is FNYEAQ. V lost 6 bases and J lost 3; bases outside the gene matches: 4. The CDR3 length is 15 residues. The CDR3 DNA reads as TGTGCCAGCAGAGGACTAGCGGGAAAGACAGATACGCAGTATTTT. This sequence encodes CASRGLAGKTDTQYF.

This clonotype was found many times. V is TRBV24-1 and J is TRBJ2-1; TRBD1 matches 9 bases. The CDR3 has 15 amino acids. Looked up from germline, CDR1 is KGHDR and CDR2 is SFDVKD. Trimming at V came to 7 bases and at J to 6 bases, leaving 9 bases not matched to a gene. In DNA, the CDR3 is TGTGCCACCAGCGCCGGGACAGGGAAATCCAATGAGCAGTTCTTC. It encodes CATSAGTGKSNEQFF.

In this sample, this clonotype turned up a few times. The V and J genes are TRBV12-3 or TRBV12-4 and TRBJ1-2; 7 bases line up with TRBD1. Unmatched junction bases numbered 10, after V lost 6 bases and J lost 6 bases. This CDR3 spans 14 amino acids. DNA of the CDR3: TGTGCCAGCAGCACCAAAGACAGGGTCCATGGCTACACCTTC. This encodes CASSTKDRVHGYTF.

This clonotype was seen a few times. The chain combines TRBV5-1 with TRBJ2-3; D uncertain. V shed 5 bases and J shed 6 bases, with 16 bases lying between them. The CDR3 loop spans 14 amino acids. Per germline, CDR1 SGHRS and CDR2 YFSETQ. As DNA, the CDR3 is TGCGCCAGCAGGATCAGCCAGCCTGTGGATACGCAGTATTTT. It codes for CASRISQPVDTQYF.

The chain couples TRBV4-2 to TRBJ2-3, with a weak D call TRBD2 (6 bases). Trimming left V 0 bases short and J 2 bases short, with 18 bases between. The CDR3 is 18 residues long. CDR1 is LGHNA and CDR2 is YNFKEQ in the germline V gene. CDR3 amino acids: CASSQDAIVAASTDTQYF. The CDR3 DNA is TGTGCCAGCAGCCAAGACGCCATCGTAGCGGCCTCCACAGATACGCAGTATTTT.

A few counts support this clonotype. The V call is TRBV10-3, the J call TRBJ2-1; no clear D. Germline V gives CDR1 ENHRY, CDR2 SYGVKD. V was clipped by 4 bases and J by 10 bases, with 17 bases between them. The CDR3 sequence is 14 residues long. CDR3 DNA sequence: TGTGCCATCAGTGGAGGCTGGAACCTTATGGAGCAGTTCTTC. This encodes CAISGGWNLMEQFF.

In this sample, this clonotype turned up many times. The V gene is TRBV7-9, the J gene TRBJ1-2, with a weak D call TRBD1 (5 bases). The CDR3 consists of 13 residues. The ends were cut back, 6 bases at V and 8 bases at J, with 16 bases in the middle. The germline V gene has CDR1 SEHNR and CDR2 FQNEAQ (reference sequence). CDR3 nucleotide sequence: TGTGCCAGCAGTCCATCCGGGGCGGAGGGCTACACCTTC. Translated: CASSPSGAEGYTF.

This clonotype occurred a few times. The CDR3 DNA follows: TGTGCCAGCACCACGACTAGCGGGAGATCTCCCTACGAGCAGTACTTC. It yields the protein CASTTTSGRSPYEQYF. The genes are TRBV12-3 or TRBV12-4 and TRBJ2-7, with 12 positions matching TRBD2. The CDR3 totals 16 residues. V dropped 7 bases and J dropped 2; count of bases not matched to a gene: 9.

A few counts support this clonotype. The chain is built from TRBV11-2 and TRBJ2-1, with TRBD2 matching over 8 bases. Trimming at V came to 1 base and at J to 8 bases, leaving 16 bases not matched to a gene. Germline V gene lookup returns CDR1 SGHAT and CDR2 FQNNGV. This CDR3 is 18 amino acids long. This CDR3 reads CASSLGGWGAGVTDEQFF. The CDR3 DNA reads as TGTGCCAGCAGCTTAGGAGGATGGGGAGCGGGAGTTACCGATGAGCAGTTCTTC.

This clonotype was seen more than once but under ten times. The DNA for the CDR3 is TGTGCCAGCAGTGGGGACTATATCTACAATGAGCAGTTCTTC. Its translation: CASSGDYIYNEQFF. The chain employs TRBV28 and TRBJ2-1; 7 bases are a match to TRBD2. This CDR3 is 14 amino acids long. Germline lookup yields CDR1 MDHEN and CDR2 SYDVKM. V dropped 5 bases and J dropped 3; count of bases not matched to a gene: 4.

This clonotype was observed a handful of times. The genes are TRBV5-1 and TRBJ2-7; TRBD1 matches at 10 bases. V shed 10 bases and J 5 bases; nucleotides not matched to a gene: 15. The CDR3 sequence is 15 residues long. From germline, CDR1 is SGHRS and CDR2 YFSETQ. The CDR3 nucleotides read TGCGCCTCCGAAGGGGGACAGGGGCTAGGAGACGAGCAGTACTTC. Its translation is CASEGGQGLGDEQYF.

In nucleotides, the CDR3 is TGTGCCAGCAGCTTAGTGACAGGGACGAACACTGAAGCTTTCTTT. It encodes CASSLVTGTNTEAFF. The rearrangement uses TRBV7-6 and TRBJ1-1; TRBD1 matches 7 bases. This CDR3 is built from 15 residues. CDR1 and CDR2 from the germline V gene are SGHVS and FNYEAQ. Trimming removed 1 base from V and 1 base from J; junction bases left unmatched: 3.

This clonotype has more than one count but fewer than ten. The rearrangement links TRBV11-3 to TRBJ2-1, with D tentatively TRBD2 (5 bases). Germline V gene sequence: CDR1 SGHNT, CDR2 YENEEA. Trimming removed 0 bases at V and 0 bases at J, with 9 bases between. The CDR3 loop spans 16 amino acids. CDR3 residues: CASSLDRDSSYNEQFF. Here the CDR3 DNA reads TGTGCCAGCAGCTTAGATCGGGATAGCTCCTACAATGAGCAGTTCTTC. The variable domain in full, completed from reference TRBV11-3 and TRBJ2-1, reads EAGVVQSPRYKIIEKKQPVAFWCNPISGHNTLYWYLQNLGQGPELLIRYENEEAVDDSQLPKDRFSAERLKGVDSTLKIQPAELGDSAVYLCASSLDRDSSYNEQFFGPGTRLTVL.

This clonotype appeared a few times. The V call is TRBV28, the J call TRBJ1-1; D is ambiguous. V dropped 3 bases and J dropped 1 base, with 21 bases sitting between them. The CDR3 spans 18 residues. CDR1 is MDHEN, CDR2 SYDVKM, per germline. CDR3 amino acids: CASSFHNRAQRANTEAFF. The CDR3 DNA reads as TGTGCCAGCAGTTTTCACAACCGGGCCCAGAGGGCGAACACTGAAGCTTTCTTT.

CDR3 sequence: CASSRIPGTSGSAVYNEQFF. In DNA form, the CDR3 reads TGTGCCAGCTCCAGGATTCCCGGGACTAGCGGGAGTGCGGTCTACAATGAGCAGTTCTTC. The chain recombines TRBV18 with TRBJ2-1; 14 bases are a match to TRBD2. This CDR3 has 20 amino acids. The V segment lost 6 bases and the J segment 3 bases; nucleotides outside the gene matches: 16. From germline, CDR1 is KGHSH and CDR2 LQKENI.

This clonotype was counted only a few times. V usage is TRBV20-1 and J usage is TRBJ2-7; the D gene is possibly TRBD2 (5 bases). The V gene lost 6 bases and the J gene lost 6 bases, with 18 bases spanning the gap. The CDR3 covers 13 residues. The germline V gene encodes CDR1 DFQATT and CDR2 SNEGSKA (reference sequence). Written as DNA, the CDR3 is TGCAGTGCCGTGGACTCGAGAGTCGCCGAGCAGTACTTC. This gives the protein CSAVDSRVAEQYF.

This clonotype occurred a few times. The chain carries TRBV6-5 and TRBJ2-7; D remains ambiguous. V dropped 1 base and J dropped 0 bases, with 16 bases sitting between them. Germline V lookup: CDR1 MNHEY, CDR2 SVGAGI. This CDR3 has 17 amino acids. The CDR3 nucleotides read TGTGCCAGCAGTTACTTCGCCCCGACTGCGAGCTCCTACGAGCAGTACTTC. It specifies CASSYFAPTASSYEQYF.

The CDR3 reads CAISEGSGLQSEQFF. CDR3 DNA sequence: TGTGCCATCAGTGAGGGGAGCGGGCTACAAAGTGAGCAGTTCTTC. This sequence joins TRBV10-3 and TRBJ2-1, with D perhaps TRBD2 (6 bases). Per the germline V gene, CDR1 is ENHRY and CDR2 is SYGVKD. Between the trimmed V and J ends, which lost 2 bases and 9 bases, there was a span of 17 bases. The CDR3 has 15 residues.

Ten or more counts support this clonotype. The J gene is TRBJ2-4, the V gene TRBV6-2 or TRBV6-3; no firm D call. CDR1 is MNHEY, CDR2 SVGEGT, per germline. The CDR3 spans 12 residues. Trimming took off 4 bases at V and 0 bases at J, with 1 base between the two ends. The CDR3 bases are TGTGCCAGCAGTTTAGCCAAAAACATTCAGTACTTC. Translated, it gives CASSLAKNIQYF.